The source of this T cell receptor (beta chain) is a study of T cell responses to AZD1222 COVID-19 vaccine. Findings of the study overall: At baseline, seropositivity was found in only 5 to 7 AZD1222 recipients.

Germline assignment: CDR1 KGHSH and CDR2 LQKENI. V shed 6 bases, J shed 0 bases, and the junction held 7 bases outside the gene matches. The CDR3 consists of 16 residues. Measured with immunoSEQ multiplex PCR; TCRdb has only the in-frame clones, and not every one. The sample has 90,000 to 120,000 clones, about 93% seen once; the top ten hold around 4.7%. Regarding this clone: As yet, its antigen is unknown.

The chain uses TRBV18 and TRBJ1-1, with 10 bases matching TRBD1. The sequencing here drew on peripheral blood, taken on day 0 of AZD1222 vaccination. The sequence derives from an adult in good health. CDR3 bases: TGTGCCAGCTCGCCGCGGGGACAGGGGATGAACACTGAAGCTTTCTTT. This codes for CASSPRGQGMNTEAFF.